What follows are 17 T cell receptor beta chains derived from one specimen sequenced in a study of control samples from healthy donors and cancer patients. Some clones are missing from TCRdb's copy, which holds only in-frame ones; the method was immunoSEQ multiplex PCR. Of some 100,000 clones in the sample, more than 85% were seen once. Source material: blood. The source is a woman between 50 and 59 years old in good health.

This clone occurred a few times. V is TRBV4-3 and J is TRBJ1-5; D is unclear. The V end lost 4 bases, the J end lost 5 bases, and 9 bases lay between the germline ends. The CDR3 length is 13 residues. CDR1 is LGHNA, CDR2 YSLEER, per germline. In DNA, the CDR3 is TGCGCCAGCAGCCTGAACAGCTATCAGCCCCAGCATTTT. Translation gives CASSLNSYQPQHF.

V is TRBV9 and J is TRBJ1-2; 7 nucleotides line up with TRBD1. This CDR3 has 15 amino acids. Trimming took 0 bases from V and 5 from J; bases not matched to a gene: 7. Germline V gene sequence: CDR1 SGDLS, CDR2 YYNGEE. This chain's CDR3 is CASSVGGTASYGYTF. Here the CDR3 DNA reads TGTGCCAGCAGCGTAGGTGGGACAGCGAGTTATGGCTACACCTTC.

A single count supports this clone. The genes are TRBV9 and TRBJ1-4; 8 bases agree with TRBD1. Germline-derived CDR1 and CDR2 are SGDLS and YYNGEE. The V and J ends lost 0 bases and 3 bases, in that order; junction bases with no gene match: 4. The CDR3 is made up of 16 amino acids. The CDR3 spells CASSVATGGANEKLFF. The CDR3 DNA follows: TGTGCCAGCAGCGTAGCTACAGGGGGGGCTAATGAAAAACTGTTTTTT.

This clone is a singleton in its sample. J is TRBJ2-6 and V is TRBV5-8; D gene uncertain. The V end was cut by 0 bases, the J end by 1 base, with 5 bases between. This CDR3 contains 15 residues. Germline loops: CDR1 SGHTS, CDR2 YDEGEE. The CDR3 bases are TGTGCCAGCAGCTTGGGTTCTTCTGGGGCCAACGTCCTGACTTTC. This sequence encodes CASSLGSSGANVLTF.

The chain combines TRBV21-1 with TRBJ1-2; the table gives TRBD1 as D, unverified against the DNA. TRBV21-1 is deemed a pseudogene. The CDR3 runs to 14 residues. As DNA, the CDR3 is TGTGCCAGCGAGAACAGCAGGGGGCACTATGGCTACACCTTC. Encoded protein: CASENSRGHYGYTF.

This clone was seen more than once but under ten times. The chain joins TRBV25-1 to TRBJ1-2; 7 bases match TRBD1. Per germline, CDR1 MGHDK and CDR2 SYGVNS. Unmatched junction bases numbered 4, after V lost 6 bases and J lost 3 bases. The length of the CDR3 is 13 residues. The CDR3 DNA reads TGTGCCAGCAGCGGGACAGCCTACTATGGCTACACCTTC. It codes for CASSGTAYYGYTF.

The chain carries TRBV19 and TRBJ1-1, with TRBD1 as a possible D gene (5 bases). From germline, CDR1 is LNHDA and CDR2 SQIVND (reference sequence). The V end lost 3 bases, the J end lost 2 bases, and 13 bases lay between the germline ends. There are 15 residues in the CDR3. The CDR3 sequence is CASSMLGPKNTEAFF. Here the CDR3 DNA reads TGTGCCAGTAGTATGTTGGGGCCTAAAAACACTGAAGCTTTCTTT.

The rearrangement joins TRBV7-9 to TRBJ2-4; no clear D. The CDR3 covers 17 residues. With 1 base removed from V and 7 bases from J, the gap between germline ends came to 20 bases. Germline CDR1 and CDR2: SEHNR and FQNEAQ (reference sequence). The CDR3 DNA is TGTGCCAGCAGCTTAGATGCCGGACGCCCAGGTCAGAACATTCAGTACTTC. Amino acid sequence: CASSLDAGRPGQNIQYF.

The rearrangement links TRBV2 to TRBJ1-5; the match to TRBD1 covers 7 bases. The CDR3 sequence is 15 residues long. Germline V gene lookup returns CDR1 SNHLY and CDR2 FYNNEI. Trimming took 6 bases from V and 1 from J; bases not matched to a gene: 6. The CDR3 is CASRGGTASNQPQHF. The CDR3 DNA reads TGTGCCAGCAGGGGAGGGACAGCAAGCAATCAGCCCCAGCATTTT.

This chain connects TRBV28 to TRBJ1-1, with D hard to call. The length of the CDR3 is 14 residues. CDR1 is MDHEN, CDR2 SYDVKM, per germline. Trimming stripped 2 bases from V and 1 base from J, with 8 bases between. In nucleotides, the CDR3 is TGTGCCAGCAGTTTAGGGCGGACGAACACTGAAGCTTTCTTT. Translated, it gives CASSLGRTNTEAFF.

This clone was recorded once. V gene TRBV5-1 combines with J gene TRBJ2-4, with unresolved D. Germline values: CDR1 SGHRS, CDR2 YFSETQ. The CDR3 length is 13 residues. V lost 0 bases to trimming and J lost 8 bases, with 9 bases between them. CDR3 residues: CASSLVGVDIQYF. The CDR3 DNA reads TGCGCCAGCAGCTTGGTAGGCGTGGACATTCAGTACTTC.

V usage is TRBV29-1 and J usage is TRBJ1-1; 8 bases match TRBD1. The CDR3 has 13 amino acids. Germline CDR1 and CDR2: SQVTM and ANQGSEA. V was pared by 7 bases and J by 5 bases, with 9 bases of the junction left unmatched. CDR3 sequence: CSAGQVLNTEAFF. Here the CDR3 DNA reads TGCAGCGCGGGACAGGTCCTAAATACTGAAGCTTTCTTT. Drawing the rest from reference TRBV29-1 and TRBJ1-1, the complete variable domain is SAVISQKPSRDICQRGTSLTIQCQVDSQVTMMFWYRQQPGQSLTLIATANQGSEATYESGFVIDKFPISRPNLTFSTLTVSNMSPEDSSIYLCSAGQVLNTEAFFGQGTRLTVV.

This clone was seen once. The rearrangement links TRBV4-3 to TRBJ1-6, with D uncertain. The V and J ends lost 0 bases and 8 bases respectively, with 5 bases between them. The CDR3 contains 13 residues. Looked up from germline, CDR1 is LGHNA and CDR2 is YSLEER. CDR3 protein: CASSQDRDSPLHF. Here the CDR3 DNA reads TGCGCCAGCAGCCAAGATCGGGATTCACCCCTCCACTTT.

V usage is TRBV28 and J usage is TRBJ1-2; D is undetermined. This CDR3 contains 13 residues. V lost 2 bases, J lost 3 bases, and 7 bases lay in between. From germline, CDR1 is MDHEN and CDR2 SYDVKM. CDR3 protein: CASSLNTYYGYTF. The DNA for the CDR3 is TGTGCCAGCAGTTTAAACACTTACTATGGCTACACCTTC.

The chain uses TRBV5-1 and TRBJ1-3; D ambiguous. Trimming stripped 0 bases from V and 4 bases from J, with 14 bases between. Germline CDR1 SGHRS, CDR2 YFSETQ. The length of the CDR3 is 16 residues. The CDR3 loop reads CASSLEGGRGGNTIYF. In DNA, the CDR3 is TGCGCCAGCAGCTTGGAGGGAGGGAGAGGCGGAAACACCATATATTTT. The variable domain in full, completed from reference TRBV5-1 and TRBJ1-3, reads KAGVTQTPRYLIKTRGQQVTLSCSPISGHRSVSWYQQTPGQGLQFLFEYFSETQRNKGNFPGRFSGRQFSNSRSEMNVSTLELGDSALYLCASSLEGGRGGNTIYFGEGSWLTVV.

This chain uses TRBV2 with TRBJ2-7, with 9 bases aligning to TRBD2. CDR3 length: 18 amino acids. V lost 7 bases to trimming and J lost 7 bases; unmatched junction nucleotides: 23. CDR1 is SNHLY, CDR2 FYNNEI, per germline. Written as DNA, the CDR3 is TGTGCCAGCATCCCGACTCGGTCATCCCTAGCGGGGCGGGGTGAGCAGTACTTC. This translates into CASIPTRSSLAGRGEQYF.

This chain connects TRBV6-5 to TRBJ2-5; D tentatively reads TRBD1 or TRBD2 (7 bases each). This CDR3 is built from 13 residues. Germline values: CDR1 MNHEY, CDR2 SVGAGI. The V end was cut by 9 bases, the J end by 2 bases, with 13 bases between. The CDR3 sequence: CASQGGGQETQYF. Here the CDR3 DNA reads TGTGCCAGTCAGGGGGGGGGACAAGAGACCCAGTACTTC.